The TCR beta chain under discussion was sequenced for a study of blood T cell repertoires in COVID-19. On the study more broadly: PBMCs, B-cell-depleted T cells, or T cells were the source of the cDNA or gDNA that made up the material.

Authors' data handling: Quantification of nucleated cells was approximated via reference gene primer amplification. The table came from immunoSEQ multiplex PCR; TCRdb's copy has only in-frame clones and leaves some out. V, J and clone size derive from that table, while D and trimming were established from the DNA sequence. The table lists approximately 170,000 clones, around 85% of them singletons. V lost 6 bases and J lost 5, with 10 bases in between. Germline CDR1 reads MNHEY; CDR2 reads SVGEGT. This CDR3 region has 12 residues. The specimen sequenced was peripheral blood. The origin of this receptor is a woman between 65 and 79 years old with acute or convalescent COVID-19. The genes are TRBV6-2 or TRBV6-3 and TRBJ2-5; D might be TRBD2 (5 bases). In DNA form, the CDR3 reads TGTGCCAGCAGCCTCACGGGGGAGACCCAGTACTTC. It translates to CASSLTGETQYF.